These T cell receptor beta chains were read from a single sample in a study of technical replicates of blood from a handful of donors. TCRdb's table, derived via immunoSEQ multiplex PCR, lists solely in-frame clones and lacks some. This sample has tens of thousands of clones, with about 88% found just once. The specimen sequenced was T cells isolated from PBMCs. The origin of the receptors is a human donor in good health. CDR3s include the opening cysteine and the closing phenylalanine or tryptophan. The D gene is left open where the match is weak. The size entry is marked missing in some rows and otherwise reads once, few, many or a size class.

j_gene: TRBJ2-3; d_gene: TRBD1; abundance: .; v_gene: TRBV27; CDR3nt: TGTGCCAGCATAAGACAGGGGATTTCGGATACGCAGTATTTT; CDR3aa: CASIRQGISDTQYF
j_gene: TRBJ2-2; d_gene: TRBD2; abundance: .; v_gene: TRBV19; CDR3nt: TGTGCCAGTAAGGGACTAGCAACCGGGGAGCTGTTTTTT; CDR3aa: CASKGLATGELFF
j_gene: TRBJ1-5; d_gene: TRBD1; abundance: .; v_gene: TRBV9; CDR3nt: TGTGCCAGCAGCGAAGGACAGGGCAATCAGCCCCAGCATTTT; CDR3aa: CASSEGQGNQPQHF
j_gene: TRBJ2-1; d_gene: TRBD2; abundance: once; v_gene: TRBV11-3; CDR3nt: TGTGCCAGCAGCGGCCCCTCGGGACTAGCGCCATACAATGAGCAGTTCTTC; CDR3aa: CASSGPSGLAPYNEQFF
j_gene: TRBJ1-1; d_gene: .; abundance: .; v_gene: TRBV7-2; CDR3nt: TGTGCCAGCAGCTTAGTTAGGGCGACAGGATACGGTGAAGCTTTCTTT; CDR3aa: CASSLVRATGYGEAFF
j_gene: TRBJ2-7; d_gene: .; abundance: .; v_gene: TRBV7-2; CDR3nt: TGTGCCAGCAGCTTAGAAGCTAGCGTCGAGCAGTACTTC; CDR3aa: CASSLEASVEQYF
j_gene: TRBJ2-7; d_gene: TRBD2; abundance: once; v_gene: TRBV9; CDR3nt: TGTGCCAGCAGCGCACTAGCGTGGTCCTACGAGCAGTACTTC; CDR3aa: CASSALAWSYEQYF
j_gene: TRBJ2-1; d_gene: TRBD2; abundance: .; v_gene: TRBV27; CDR3nt: TGTGCCAGCAGTTTTGAGGTCCCTAGGACTAGCGGGAGGGGAGGGCAGTTCTTC; CDR3aa: CASSFEVPRTSGRGGQFF
j_gene: TRBJ1-2; d_gene: .; abundance: once; v_gene: TRBV19; CDR3nt: TGTGCCAGTAGGACAGCCGGTGGCTACACCTTC; CDR3aa: CASRTAGGYTF
j_gene: TRBJ1-2; d_gene: .; abundance: .; v_gene: TRBV6-5; CDR3nt: TGTGCCACCCAGGGGCAGGGCCTCTATGGCTACACCTTC; CDR3aa: CATQGQGLYGYTF
j_gene: TRBJ1-5; d_gene: .; abundance: .; v_gene: TRBV27; CDR3nt: TGTGCCAGCAGTCCACACCCTAATCAGCCCCAGCATTTT; CDR3aa: CASSPHPNQPQHF
j_gene: TRBJ1-2; d_gene: TRBD1; abundance: .; v_gene: TRBV4-3; CDR3nt: TGCGCCAGCAGCCAAGACTCCACAGGGGCTGGTGGCTACACCTTC; CDR3aa: CASSQDSTGAGGYTF
j_gene: TRBJ2-7; d_gene: .; abundance: once; v_gene: TRBV18; CDR3nt: TGTGCCAGCTCACCAGGGCGACAATTAACCTACGAGCAGTACTTC; CDR3aa: CASSPGRQLTYEQYF
j_gene: TRBJ2-7; d_gene: .; abundance: .; v_gene: TRBV4-1; CDR3nt: TGCGCCAGCAGCCAAGGTGAGGGGGTCTACGAGCAGTACTTC; CDR3aa: CASSQGEGVYEQYF
j_gene: TRBJ1-1; d_gene: .; abundance: .; v_gene: TRBV27; CDR3nt: TGTGCCAGCAGTGCTACAGGGTTTCGGGGCACTGAAGCTTTCTTT; CDR3aa: CASSATGFRGTEAFF
j_gene: TRBJ2-1; d_gene: TRBD1; abundance: .; v_gene: TRBV7-6; CDR3nt: TGTGCCAGCAGCTTGGGGACAGGGGGCAATGAGCAGTTCTTC; CDR3aa: CASSLGTGGNEQFF
j_gene: TRBJ2-1; d_gene: TRBD2; abundance: once; v_gene: TRBV28; CDR3nt: TGTGCCAGCAGTTTAACTAGCGGGAGTCACAATGAGCAGTTCTTC; CDR3aa: CASSLTSGSHNEQFF
j_gene: TRBJ2-3; d_gene: .; abundance: .; v_gene: TRBV9; CDR3nt: TGTGCCAGCAGCGAGGGGGGGAGCACAGATACGCAGTATTTT; CDR3aa: CASSEGGSTDTQYF
j_gene: TRBJ1-1; d_gene: .; abundance: .; v_gene: TRBV13; CDR3nt: TGTGCCAGCAGCGAGAGCCTACAGGGGAACACTGAAGCTTTCTTT; CDR3aa: CASSESLQGNTEAFF
j_gene: TRBJ2-2; d_gene: TRBD2; abundance: .; v_gene: TRBV4-2; CDR3nt: TGTGCCAGCAGCCAAGGCCCGCCCGGGACTAGCGGCACCGGGGAGCTGTTTTTT; CDR3aa: CASSQGPPGTSGTGELFF
j_gene: TRBJ2-1; d_gene: .; abundance: .; v_gene: TRBV6-5; CDR3nt: TGTGCCAGCAGTTACTCGTACAGGGTAGGGGGAAATGAGCAGTTCTTC; CDR3aa: CASSYSYRVGGNEQFF
j_gene: TRBJ1-5; d_gene: TRBD1; abundance: .; v_gene: TRBV27; CDR3nt: TGTGCCAGCAGTCAGGGGACAGGCCATAGCAATCAGCCCCAGCATTTT; CDR3aa: CASSQGTGHSNQPQHF
j_gene: TRBJ2-2; d_gene: .; abundance: .; v_gene: TRBV2; CDR3nt: TGTGCCACCGCGGTCACCGGGGAGCTGTTTTTT; CDR3aa: CATAVTGELFF
j_gene: TRBJ2-3; d_gene: .; abundance: .; v_gene: TRBV7-6; CDR3nt: TGTGCCAGCAGCTTAGGAGCGATCTCTAGCACAGATACGCAGTATTTT; CDR3aa: CASSLGAISSTDTQYF
j_gene: TRBJ1-1; d_gene: .; abundance: .; v_gene: TRBV15; CDR3nt: TGTGCCACCAGCGGCCTTACAGTGAACACTGAAGCTTTCTTT; CDR3aa: CATSGLTVNTEAFF
j_gene: TRBJ1-2; d_gene: .; abundance: .; v_gene: TRBV6-1; CDR3nt: TGTGCCAGCAGTGAAGCGAGGTCTGGCTACACCTTC; CDR3aa: CASSEARSGYTF
j_gene: TRBJ2-7; d_gene: .; abundance: .; v_gene: TRBV5-1; CDR3nt: TGCGCCAGCCCGACGGGGCTTCGGTTGGGAGGCTACTACGAGCAGTACTTC; CDR3aa: CASPTGLRLGGYYEQYF
j_gene: TRBJ2-3; d_gene: TRBD1; abundance: .; v_gene: TRBV7-2; CDR3nt: TGTGCCAGCAGGCCAAGCGTGAGACAGGGATACGTGAATACGCAGTATTTT; CDR3aa: CASRPSVRQGYVNTQYF
j_gene: TRBJ1-1; d_gene: .; abundance: .; v_gene: TRBV29-1; CDR3nt: TGCAGCGTTGAATCAGGCACTGAAGCTTTCTTT; CDR3aa: CSVESGTEAFF
j_gene: TRBJ2-1; d_gene: TRBD2; abundance: .; v_gene: TRBV9; CDR3nt: TGTGCCAGCAGCGGGACCGGGACTACAAACCATGAGCAGTTCTTC; CDR3aa: CASSGTGTTNHEQFF
j_gene: TRBJ2-2; d_gene: TRBD1; abundance: .; v_gene: TRBV5-6; CDR3nt: TGTGCCAGCAGCTTGGACAGGGGGCCCCCCGGGGAGCTGTTTTTT; CDR3aa: CASSLDRGPPGELFF
j_gene: TRBJ2-7; d_gene: .; abundance: .; v_gene: TRBV29-1; CDR3nt: TGCAGCGTCGCCCCAGGTCTTTCCTACGAGCAGTACTTC; CDR3aa: CSVAPGLSYEQYF
j_gene: TRBJ2-1; d_gene: TRBD2; abundance: .; v_gene: TRBV11-2; CDR3nt: TGTGCCAGCAGCAATCTAGCGGGAGGGTTCAATGAGCAGTTCTTC; CDR3aa: CASSNLAGGFNEQFF
j_gene: TRBJ2-7; d_gene: TRBD1; abundance: .; v_gene: TRBV10-3; CDR3nt: TGTGCCATCAGACGTTACAGGGGGCCAGGGGCCTACGAGCAGTACTTC; CDR3aa: CAIRRYRGPGAYEQYF
j_gene: TRBJ2-2; d_gene: .; abundance: .; v_gene: TRBV7-2; CDR3nt: TGTGCCAGCAGCTTAGCGGGGCCTGAGAACACCGGGGAGCTGTTTTTT; CDR3aa: CASSLAGPENTGELFF
j_gene: TRBJ1-1; d_gene: TRBD1; abundance: .; v_gene: TRBV25-1; CDR3nt: TGTGCCAGCAGTGAAGCCCCACGGACAGGGAAGAACACTGAAGCTTTCTTT; CDR3aa: CASSEAPRTGKNTEAFF
j_gene: TRBJ1-4; d_gene: .; abundance: .; v_gene: TRBV5-1; CDR3nt: TGCGCCAGCGGCACGGGTAATGAAAAACTGTTTTTT; CDR3aa: CASGTGNEKLFF
j_gene: TRBJ2-5; d_gene: .; abundance: .; v_gene: TRBV6-5; CDR3nt: TGTGCCAGCAGTCAAGTCAGGGGAGAGACCCAGTACTTC; CDR3aa: CASSQVRGETQYF
j_gene: TRBJ1-5; d_gene: .; abundance: .; v_gene: TRBV19; CDR3nt: TGTGCCAGTAGTATCCGACAGGGCAATCAGCCCCAGCATTTT; CDR3aa: CASSIRQGNQPQHF
j_gene: TRBJ1-3; d_gene: TRBD1; abundance: .; v_gene: TRBV6-5; CDR3nt: TGTGCCAGCAGACAGGGGGCTGGAAACACCATATATTTT; CDR3aa: CASRQGAGNTIYF
j_gene: TRBJ1-2; d_gene: .; abundance: .; v_gene: TRBV11-2; CDR3nt: TGTGCCAGCACCTATACAGGGTTCGATGGCTACACCTTC; CDR3aa: CASTYTGFDGYTF
j_gene: TRBJ1-5; d_gene: .; abundance: .; v_gene: TRBV27; CDR3nt: TGTGCCAGCAGTTTTTATCTAGGTCAGCCCCAGCATTTT; CDR3aa: CASSFYLGQPQHF
j_gene: TRBJ2-7; d_gene: .; abundance: .; v_gene: TRBV19; CDR3nt: TGTGCCAGTAGTAAACCGGGATCCTACGAGCAGTACTTC; CDR3aa: CASSKPGSYEQYF
j_gene: TRBJ2-3; d_gene: TRBD2; abundance: .; v_gene: TRBV11-2; CDR3nt: TGTGCCAGCAGCTACCCCCTCTTCGGGCGGGAGCTAGGAGATACGCAGTATTTT; CDR3aa: CASSYPLFGRELGDTQYF
j_gene: TRBJ2-1; d_gene: TRBD2; abundance: .; v_gene: TRBV6-5; CDR3nt: TGTGCCAGCAGTTACTCGTACGGGAGGGCCCTCAATGAGCAGTTCTTC; CDR3aa: CASSYSYGRALNEQFF
j_gene: TRBJ2-2; d_gene: TRBD1; abundance: .; v_gene: TRBV2; CDR3nt: TGTGCCAGCCGAAAGACCGGGACAGTGGAAACCGGGGAGCTGTTTTTT; CDR3aa: CASRKTGTVETGELFF
j_gene: TRBJ1-1; d_gene: TRBD1; abundance: .; v_gene: TRBV9; CDR3nt: TGTGCCAGCAGCACAATCGACAGGGGGACTGAAGCTTTCTTT; CDR3aa: CASSTIDRGTEAFF
j_gene: TRBJ1-1; d_gene: TRBD1; abundance: .; v_gene: TRBV5-6; CDR3nt: TGTGCCAGCAGCTGGGACAGGGCTCCTGAAGCTTTCTTT; CDR3aa: CASSWDRAPEAFF
j_gene: TRBJ2-1; d_gene: TRBD2; abundance: .; v_gene: TRBV19; CDR3nt: TGTGCCATAATACAGGGTCGGGAGGGAGGCAATGAGCAGTTCTTC; CDR3aa: CAIIQGREGGNEQFF
j_gene: TRBJ1-1; d_gene: .; abundance: once; v_gene: TRBV6-5; CDR3nt: TGTGCCAGCGCTGAGACAGGACTGAACACTGAAGCTTTCTTT; CDR3aa: CASAETGLNTEAFF
j_gene: TRBJ2-1; d_gene: .; abundance: .; v_gene: TRBV15; CDR3nt: TGTGCCACCAGCAGAGAGCTAGTGTATGAGCAGTTCTTC; CDR3aa: CATSRELVYEQFF
j_gene: TRBJ1-2; d_gene: TRBD1; abundance: .; v_gene: TRBV4-3; CDR3nt: TGCGCCAGCAGCCAAGATTTTATAATTGAAGAAAGGGGGCTCCACTATGGCTACACCTTC; CDR3aa: CASSQDFIIEERGLHYGYTF
j_gene: TRBJ2-7; d_gene: TRBD1; abundance: once; v_gene: TRBV9; CDR3nt: TGTGCCAGCAGCGTAGTAGGGACAGTGGAAGAGCAGTACTTC; CDR3aa: CASSVVGTVEEQYF
j_gene: TRBJ2-5; d_gene: .; abundance: .; v_gene: TRBV30; CDR3nt: TGTGCCTGGAGTGTGGCGGTGGAGACCCAGTACTTC; CDR3aa: CAWSVAVETQYF
j_gene: TRBJ1-5; d_gene: .; abundance: .; v_gene: TRBV28; CDR3nt: TGTGCCAGCAGTTTAAGGGGGTTACGTCAGCCCCAGCATTTT; CDR3aa: CASSLRGLRQPQHF
j_gene: TRBJ2-3; d_gene: TRBD1; abundance: once; v_gene: TRBV19; CDR3nt: TGTGCCAGTAGTAAACGACAGGGTACCACAGATACGCAGTATTTT; CDR3aa: CASSKRQGTTDTQYF
j_gene: TRBJ2-1; d_gene: .; abundance: .; v_gene: TRBV7-9; CDR3nt: TGTGCCAGCAGCCCTTGGACAAGTACCTACAATGAGCAGTTCTTC; CDR3aa: CASSPWTSTYNEQFF
j_gene: TRBJ2-7; d_gene: TRBD2; abundance: .; v_gene: TRBV6-1; CDR3nt: TGTGCCAGCATAGGGACTAGCCTTTCCTACGAGCAGTACTTC; CDR3aa: CASIGTSLSYEQYF
j_gene: TRBJ1-2; d_gene: .; abundance: .; v_gene: TRBV9; CDR3nt: TGTGCCAGCAGCGTAGACGACAGCCTCTATGGCTACACCTTC; CDR3aa: CASSVDDSLYGYTF
j_gene: TRBJ1-1; d_gene: .; abundance: .; v_gene: TRBV11-2; CDR3nt: TGTGCCAGCAGCCAGAACAGGGCAAACACTGAAGCTTTCTTT; CDR3aa: CASSQNRANTEAFF